The table lists the clone carrying this T cell receptor beta chain with many counts. What it binds is not known. The sample comes from a study of shared clonotypes between healthy human individuals. General study findings and limits: Sequencing depth was a factor that was expected to affect clonotype sharing among donors. Apart from blood, nothing was sampled; tissue repertoires likely differ.

The length of the CDR3 is 16 residues. V gave up 0 bases and J gave up 7 bases; unmatched junction bases: 4. Germline CDR1 reads SGHRS; CDR2 reads YFSETQ. Donors comprised only Caucasian adults living in Nashville, Tennessee. Profiling relied on immunoSEQ multiplex PCR, and the TCRdb table lists in-frame clones only, not all of them. The sample records roughly 500,000 clones, around 79% being singletons. The source of this sequence is a woman between 35 and 50 years old in good health. Some clones in this sample may be carry-over from other donors' samples. V usage is TRBV5-1 and J usage is TRBJ2-2, with TRBD2 identical over 12 bases. The sequenced material came from PBMCs. The CDR3 DNA is TGCGCCAGCAGCTTGGGGACTAGCGGGAACGGCGGGGAGCTGTTTTTT. The encoded protein is CASSLGTSGNGGELFF.